This T cell receptor beta chain was observed in a study of Graves' ophthalmopathy and Graves' hyperthyroidism. For the study at large: Prior to any treatment, peripheral blood was collected at the time of initial diagnosis.

A remark on this clonotype: Antigen specificity is unknown.

The V and J ends lost 5 bases and 2 bases respectively, with 13 bases between them. The CDR3 runs 16 residues. Germline values: CDR1 SEHNR, CDR2 FQNEAQ (reference sequence). Each donor who had ophthalmopathy showed moderate-to-severe activity, a CAS of ≥3, a NOSPECS of ≥4, and a duration under 3 months. Symptoms, serum thyroxine and TRAb, thyroid ultrasound, and orbital computed tomography formed the diagnostic basis. Study results and caveats: With a specificity of around 76% and a sensitivity of about 70%, the model predicted ophthalmopathy progression.

As the template, RNA transcripts were used to amplify TCR beta CDR3 regions. HTBI primers primed a first-round RT-PCR, and a second-round multiplex PCR followed. In TCRdb, the multiplex PCR reads were re-called with MiXCR into one record per CDR3 protein. This table has around 43,000 distinct CDR3 sequences, approximately 52% appearing once. The J gene is TRBJ2-6, the V gene TRBV7-9; D may be TRBD1 (6 bases). Sequenced sample: peripheral blood. The receptor's source is an adult man with Graves' ophthalmopathy. As DNA, the CDR3 is TGTGCCAGCAGCAGAACAGGGAATACTGGGGCCAACGTCCTGACTTTC. Residues: CASSRTGNTGANVLTF.